A single sample is the source of the 9 T cell receptor beta chains below, sequenced in a study of response to subunit inactivated influenza vaccine. TCRdb re-derived calls from the RT-PCR reads in MiXCR, one entry per CDR3 protein. Of some 200,000 distinct CDR3 sequences listed, roughly 12% are singletons. In addition, the sample was reused for a study of T cells expressing NK-cell markers. That work adds: As the method of synthesis, 5'RACE template switching with UMIs yielded TCR beta cDNA.

This sample comprised CD8+ T cells sorted from PBMCs, obtained 11 to 12 days after vaccination. The receptors shown here come from a man aged 45 to 65 who received an inactivated influenza vaccine.

In this sample, this clonotype turned up a few times. The chain uses TRBV3-1 and TRBJ2-5; D remains ambiguous. Deletions cut 1 base from V and 6 bases from J, with 15 bases between. The CDR3 has 15 residues. Germline assignment: CDR1 LGHDT and CDR2 YNNKEL (reference sequence). The CDR3 sequence: CASSQVPLRRKTQYF. CDR3 coding DNA: TGTGCCAGCAGCCAAGTCCCACTTCGTAGGAAGACCCAGTACTTC.

A remark on this clonotype: Since the CDR3 does not end with the conserved phenylalanine or tryptophan, this likely comes from a read error. The V and J genes are TRBV20-1 and TRBJ1-1; 8 bases agree with TRBD1. The CDR3 length is 11 residues. Looked up from germline, CDR1 is DFQATT and CDR2 is SNEGSKA (reference sequence). V dropped 5 bases and J dropped 8; count of bases not matched to a gene: 4. The CDR3 DNA is TGCAGTGCTTCAGGGGGCGCGGAAGCTTTCTTG. The encoded protein is CSASGGAEAFL.

This clonotype has just a few counts. The chain couples TRBV11-1 to TRBJ2-3; 14 positions agree with TRBD2. The CDR3 runs 18 residues. V shed 0 bases, J shed 3 bases, and the junction held 5 bases outside the gene matches. Germline assignment: CDR1 SGHAT and CDR2 FQDESV (reference sequence). The CDR3 region is CASSLAHWTSGRTDTQYF. The CDR3 DNA follows: TGTGCCAGCAGCTTAGCGCATTGGACTAGCGGGAGGACAGATACGCAGTATTTT.

This clonotype was found many times. The chain employs TRBV12-3 or TRBV12-4 and TRBJ2-3; D uncertain. The CDR3 runs 16 residues. V lost 5 bases to trimming and J lost 0 bases, with 15 bases between them. CDR3 sequence: CASSPRGFVSTDTQYF. The DNA for the CDR3 is TGTGCCAGCAGTCCTAGAGGATTCGTTAGCACAGATACGCAGTATTTT.

This clonotype showed up just a few times. The rearrangement uses TRBV7-3 and TRBJ2-1, with D unresolved. The CDR3 runs 14 residues. Germline V gives CDR1 SGHTA, CDR2 FQGTGA. Between the trimmed V and J ends, which lost 1 base and 8 bases, there was a span of 12 bases. DNA of the CDR3: TGTGCCAGCAGCTTAAATCCGGTCGCCGATGAGCAGTTCTTC. Protein: CASSLNPVADEQFF. Full variable domain (remainder filled in from reference TRBV7-3 and TRBJ2-1): GAGVSQTPSNKVTEKGKYVELRCDPISGHTALYWYRQSLGQGPEFLIYFQGTGAADDSGLPNDRFFAVRPEGSVSTLKIQRTERGDSAVYLCASSLNPVADEQFFGPGTRLTVL.

The chain has TRBV20-1 and TRBJ2-7; D possibly corresponds to TRBD2 (6 bases). The V and J ends lost 3 bases and 0 bases respectively, with 6 bases between them. Per the germline V gene, CDR1 is DFQATT and CDR2 is SNEGSKA (reference sequence). The CDR3 is 12 amino acids. The CDR3 here is CSASGGSYEQYF. For the CDR3, the DNA is TGCAGTGCTAGCGGGGGCTCCTACGAGCAGTACTTC.

The chain couples TRBV20-1 to TRBJ2-7, with D unresolved. Germline loops: CDR1 DFQATT, CDR2 SNEGSKA (reference sequence). V lost 1 base to trimming and J lost 3 bases, with 7 bases between them. The CDR3 runs 12 residues. CDR3 sequence: CSARALDYEQYF. Here the CDR3 DNA reads TGCAGTGCTAGAGCGCTCGACTACGAGCAGTACTTC.

The chain links TRBV6-5 to TRBJ2-5; TRBD2 aligns across 7 bases. The V and J ends lost 2 bases and 2 bases, in that order; junction bases with no gene match: 11. The CDR3 is 17 residues long. CDR1 is MNHEY and CDR2 is SVGAGI in the germline V gene. CDR3 sequence: CASSYLGRWGGQETQYF. CDR3 DNA sequence: TGTGCCAGCAGTTACCTCGGACGTTGGGGGGGACAAGAGACCCAGTACTTC.

The gene calls are TRBV6-5 and TRBJ2-7, with 12 bases fitting TRBD2. V was clipped by 2 bases and J by 3 bases; unmatched bases: 5. The length of the CDR3 is 16 residues. Germline CDR1 and CDR2: MNHEY and SVGAGI. CDR3 in DNA: TGTGCCAGCAGTTACAGGTCTAGCGGGAGGGTCTACGAGCAGTACTTC. It translates to CASSYRSSGRVYEQYF.